This is a list of T cell receptor beta chains from one sample in a study of shared clonotypes between healthy human individuals. Sequenced by immunoSEQ multiplex PCR; TCRdb stores in-frame clones only, minus some. The sample lists some 740,000 clones; more than 85% were seen once. Material: naive CD8+ T cells sorted from blood. Receptor source: a man aged 30 to 39 in good health. Each CDR3 is given with its conserved first and last residue. The order of the fields is clone size, V gene, J gene, D gene, CDR3 protein, CDR3 DNA. D genes are given only for firm matches. Size is omitted from some rows. Given values are once, few, many or a class for expanded clones.

NA	TRBV28	TRBJ2-5	NA	CASKSLLEAETQYF	TGTGCCAGCAAAAGCTTACTCGAGGCGGAGACCCAGTACTTC
NA	TRBV28	TRBJ2-3	TRBD2	CASSLLLAGKGTDTQYF	TGTGCCAGCAGTTTATTACTAGCGGGAAAAGGCACAGATACGCAGTATTTT
NA	TRBV5-1	TRBJ2-7	NA	CASSFTGSGVYDEQYF	TGCGCCAGCAGCTTCACAGGTTCGGGAGTGTACGACGAGCAGTACTTC
NA	TRBV6-1	TRBJ2-1	NA	CASSEPFTGSSYNEQFF	TGTGCCAGCAGCGAACCCTTTACAGGCAGCTCCTACAATGAGCAGTTCTTC
NA	TRBV6-1	TRBJ2-1	TRBD2	CASAASGRYNEQFF	TGTGCCAGCGCGGCTAGCGGGAGATACAATGAGCAGTTCTTC
NA	TRBV4-1	TRBJ2-7	NA	CASSQVGQTYEQYF	TGCGCCAGCAGCCAAGTAGGGCAGACCTACGAGCAGTACTTC
NA	TRBV4-1	TRBJ1-2	NA	CASSQGLGTPNYGYTF	TGCGCCAGCAGCCAAGGATTAGGCACTCCTAACTATGGCTACACCTTC
NA	TRBV14	TRBJ2-1	TRBD1	CASSQDLGGQEPYNEQFF	TGTGCCAGCAGCCAAGATCTAGGAGGACAGGAGCCTTACAATGAGCAGTTCTTC
NA	TRBV29-1	TRBJ2-7	TRBD1	CSFQTGETYEQYF	TGCAGCTTTCAGACAGGGGAAACTTACGAGCAGTACTTC
NA	TRBV5-6	TRBJ2-7	TRBD1	CASSFGDSYEQYF	TGTGCCAGCAGCTTTGGGGACAGCTACGAGCAGTACTTC
once	TRBV6-5	TRBJ2-1	NA	CASSYSNEQFF	TGTGCCAGCAGTTACTCGAACGAGCAGTTCTTC
NA	TRBV11-2	TRBJ1-3	NA	CASEGAVDTIYF	TGTGCCAGCGAAGGGGCTGTAGACACCATATATTTT
NA	TRBV7-6	TRBJ2-3	NA	CASRFTEALGDTQYF	TGTGCCAGCAGGTTTACAGAAGCCCTAGGGGATACGCAGTATTTT
once	TRBV15	TRBJ2-5	NA	CATSSRQGARETQYF	TGTGCCACCAGCAGTCGTCAAGGGGCGCGGGAGACCCAGTACTTC
NA	TRBV9	TRBJ1-5	TRBD1	CASSSGTGGGQPQHF	TGTGCCAGCAGCTCCGGGACAGGGGGCGGTCAGCCCCAGCATTTT
NA	TRBV4-3	TRBJ2-7	NA	CASSQDGGIPYEQYF	TGCGCCAGCAGCCAAGATGGGGGCATTCCCTACGAGCAGTACTTC